This entry describes one TCR beta chain. V lost 3 bases and J lost 10, with 7 bases in between. The CDR3 is 11 residues long. From germline, CDR1 is SGHTA and CDR2 FQGNSA. This sample was taken from a study of T cell changes during pregnancy in multiple sclerosis. Libraries were prepared by immunoSEQ multiplex PCR; TCRdb keeps only in-frame clonotypes and omits some of them. The repertoire holds 70,000 to 95,000 clones, over 80% seen once, with 3.5% to 4.5% in the top ten. The chain recombines TRBV7-2 with TRBJ2-1; D uncertain. This specimen was peripheral blood, taken in the first trimester of pregnancy. The source is a female donor with multiple sclerosis, enrolled in a pregnancy study. The CDR3 is CASSFPGEQFF. The CDR3 DNA reads TGTGCCAGCAGCTTCCCAGGAGAGCAGTTCTTC.